The 4 T cell receptor beta chains listed next were all sequenced from one sample in a study of monozygotic twins with inflammatory bowel disease (dated by TCRdb to the late 2010s). Library method: 5' RACE. The sequencing machine was an Illumina HiSeq 2500. Reads reprocessed by TCRdb are summarized as one entry per CDR3 protein sequence, and DNA is absent. The sample table on file contains about 300,000 distinct CDR3 sequences. Clones ranked in the top ten supply over 5.5% of the sample. Input material: blood. These receptors were obtained from a human donor with ulcerative colitis or Crohn's disease, or a healthy co-twin of an affected twin (not recorded which).

The chain combines TRBV20-1 with TRBJ2-3; the D gene TCRdb calls, TRBD1, cannot be checked with no DNA. The CDR3 is 14 residues long. CDR1 and CDR2 from the germline V gene are DFQATT and SNEGSKA (reference sequence). The chain's CDR3 is CSANSAGGIDTQYF.

The J gene is TRBJ1-2, the V gene TRBV4-1; the TRBD1 assignment by TCRdb is unverifiable without DNA. The CDR3 has 16 amino acids. Germline V gene data show CDR1 as MGHRA and CDR2 as YSYEKL. CDR3 residues: CASSPSLGRVADGYTF.

The rearrangement joins TRBV7-9 to TRBJ2-7. Germline assignment: CDR1 SEHNR and CDR2 FQNEAQ (reference sequence). The CDR3 length is 15 residues. This CDR3 is CASSLESGTECEQYF.

J is TRBJ1-1 and V is TRBV5-5; the D gene TCRdb calls, TRBD1, cannot be checked with no DNA. The CDR3 extends over 17 amino acids. The germline gives CDR1 SGHKS, CDR2 YYEKEE (reference sequence). The CDR3 loop reads CASSSPLFGGFGAEAFF.